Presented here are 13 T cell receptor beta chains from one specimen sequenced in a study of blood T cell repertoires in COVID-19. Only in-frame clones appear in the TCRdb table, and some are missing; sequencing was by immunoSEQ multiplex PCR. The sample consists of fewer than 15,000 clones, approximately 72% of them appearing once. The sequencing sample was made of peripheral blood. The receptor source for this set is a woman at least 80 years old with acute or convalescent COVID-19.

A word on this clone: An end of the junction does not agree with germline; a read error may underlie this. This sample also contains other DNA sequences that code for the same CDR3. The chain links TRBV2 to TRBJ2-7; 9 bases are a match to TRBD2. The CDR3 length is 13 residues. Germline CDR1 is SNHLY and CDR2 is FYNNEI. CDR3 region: CASSAGGSYEQYF. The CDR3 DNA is TGTGCCAGCAGCGCGGGGGGGTCCTACGAGCAATACTTC.

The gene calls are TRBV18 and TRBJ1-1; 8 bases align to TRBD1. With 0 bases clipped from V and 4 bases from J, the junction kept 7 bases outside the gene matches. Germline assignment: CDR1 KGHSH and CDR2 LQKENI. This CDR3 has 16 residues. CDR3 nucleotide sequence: TGTGCCAGCTCACCACCGTCCTGGACAGGGTTCACTGAAGCTTTCTTT. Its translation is CASSPPSWTGFTEAFF.

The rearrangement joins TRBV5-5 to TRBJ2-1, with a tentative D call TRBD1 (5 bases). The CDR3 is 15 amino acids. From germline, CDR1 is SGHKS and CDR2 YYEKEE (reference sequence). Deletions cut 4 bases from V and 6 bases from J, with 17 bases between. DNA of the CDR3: TGTGCCAGCAGCCGTACAGGTTCTATTCTCAATGAGCAGTTCTTC. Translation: CASSRTGSILNEQFF.

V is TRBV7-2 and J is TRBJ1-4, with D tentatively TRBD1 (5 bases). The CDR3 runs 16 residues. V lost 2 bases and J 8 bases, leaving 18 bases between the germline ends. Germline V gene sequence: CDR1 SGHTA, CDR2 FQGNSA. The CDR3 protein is CASSLLPGSQGEKLFF. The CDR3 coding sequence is TGTGCCAGCAGCTTACTACCCGGGTCTCAGGGAGAAAAACTGTTTTTT.

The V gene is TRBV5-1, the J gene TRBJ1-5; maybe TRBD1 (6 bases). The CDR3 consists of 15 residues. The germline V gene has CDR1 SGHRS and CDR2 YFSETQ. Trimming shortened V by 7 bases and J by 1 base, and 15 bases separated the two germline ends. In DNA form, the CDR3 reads TGCGCCAGCCGACCGACAGGTGGAAGCAATCAGCCCCAGCATTTT. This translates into CASRPTGGSNQPQHF.

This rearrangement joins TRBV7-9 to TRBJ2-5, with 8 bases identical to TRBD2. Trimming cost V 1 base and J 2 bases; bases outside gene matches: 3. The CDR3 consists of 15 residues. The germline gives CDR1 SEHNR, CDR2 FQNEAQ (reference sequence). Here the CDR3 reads CASSLGSGGQETQYF. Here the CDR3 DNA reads TGTGCCAGCAGCTTAGGGAGCGGGGGACAAGAGACCCAGTACTTC.

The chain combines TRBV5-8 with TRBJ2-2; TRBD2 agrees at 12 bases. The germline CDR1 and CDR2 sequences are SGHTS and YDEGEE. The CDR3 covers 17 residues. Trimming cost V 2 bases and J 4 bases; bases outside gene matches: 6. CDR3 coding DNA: TGTGCCAGCAGCTTCGCCCCGACTAGCGGGGGCACCGGGGAGCTGTTTTTT. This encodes CASSFAPTSGGTGELFF.

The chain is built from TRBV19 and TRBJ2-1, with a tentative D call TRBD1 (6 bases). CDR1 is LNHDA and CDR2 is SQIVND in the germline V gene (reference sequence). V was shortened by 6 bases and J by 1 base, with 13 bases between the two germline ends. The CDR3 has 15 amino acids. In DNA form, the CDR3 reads TGTGCCAGTAGGTTAGACAGGTCATCCTACAATGAGCAGTTCTTC. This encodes CASRLDRSSYNEQFF.

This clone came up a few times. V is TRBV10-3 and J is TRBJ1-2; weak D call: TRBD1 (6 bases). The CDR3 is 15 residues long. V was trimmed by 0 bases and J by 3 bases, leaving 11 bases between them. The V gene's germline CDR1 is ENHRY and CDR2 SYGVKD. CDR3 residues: CAISESKGGYYGYTF. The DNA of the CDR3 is TGTGCCATCAGTGAGTCGAAAGGGGGATACTATGGCTACACCTTC.

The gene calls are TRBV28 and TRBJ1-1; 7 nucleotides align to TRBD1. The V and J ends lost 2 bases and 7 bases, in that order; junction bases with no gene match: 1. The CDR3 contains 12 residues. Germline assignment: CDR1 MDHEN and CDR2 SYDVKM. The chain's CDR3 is CASSLNRGEAFF. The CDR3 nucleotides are TGTGCCAGCAGTTTAAACAGGGGTGAAGCTTTCTTT.

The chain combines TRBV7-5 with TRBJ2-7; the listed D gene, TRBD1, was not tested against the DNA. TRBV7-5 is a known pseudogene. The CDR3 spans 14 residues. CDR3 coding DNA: TGTGCCAGAAGCTTAGGGCAAAAATGCTACGAGCAGTACTTC. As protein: CARSLGQKCYEQYF.

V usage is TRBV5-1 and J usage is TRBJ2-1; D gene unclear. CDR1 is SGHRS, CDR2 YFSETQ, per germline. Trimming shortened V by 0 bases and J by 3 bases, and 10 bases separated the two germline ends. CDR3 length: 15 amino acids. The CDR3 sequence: CASSLAPRRYNEQFF. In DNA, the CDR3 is TGCGCCAGCAGCTTGGCCCCGAGGCGCTACAATGAGCAGTTCTTC.

CDR3: CASSPQVGLAGEQYF. DNA of the CDR3: TGCGCCAGCAGCCCCCAGGTCGGACTAGCGGGGGAGCAGTACTTC. The V call is TRBV4-1, the J call TRBJ2-7; 12 bases are a match to TRBD2. This CDR3 is built from 15 residues. V shed 4 bases and J 7 bases; nucleotides not matched to a gene: 8. CDR1 is MGHRA and CDR2 is YSYEKL in the germline V gene.